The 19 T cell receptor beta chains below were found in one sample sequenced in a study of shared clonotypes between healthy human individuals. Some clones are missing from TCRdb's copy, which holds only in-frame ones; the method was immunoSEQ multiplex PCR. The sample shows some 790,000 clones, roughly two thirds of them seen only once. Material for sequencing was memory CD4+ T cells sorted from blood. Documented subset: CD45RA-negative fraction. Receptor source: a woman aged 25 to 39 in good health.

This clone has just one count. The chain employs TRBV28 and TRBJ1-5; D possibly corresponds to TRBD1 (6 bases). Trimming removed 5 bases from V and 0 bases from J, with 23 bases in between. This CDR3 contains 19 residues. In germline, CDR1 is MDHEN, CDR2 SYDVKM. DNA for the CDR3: TGTGCCAGCAGTCCTCCACAGGGAAGGAGGATATATAGCAATCAGCCCCAGCATTTT. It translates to CASSPPQGRRIYSNQPQHF. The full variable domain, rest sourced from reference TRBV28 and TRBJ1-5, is DVKVTQSSRYLVKRTGEKVFLECVQDMDHENMFWYRQDPGLGLRLIYFSYDVKMKEKGDIPEGYSVSREKKERFSLILESASTNQTSMYLCASSPPQGRRIYSNQPQHFGDGTRLSIL.

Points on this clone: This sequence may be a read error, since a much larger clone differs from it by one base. The CDR3 reads CASSADQETQYF. DNA of the CDR3: TGCGCCAGCAGCGCGGACCAAGAGACCCAGTACTTC. The chain employs TRBV5-1 and TRBJ2-5, with D unresolved. Germline values: CDR1 SGHRS, CDR2 YFSETQ. The CDR3 totals 12 residues. V was cut by 4 bases and J by 0 bases, with 4 bases left in between.

The CDR3 sequence is CSSGLLGEQFF. The CDR3 DNA is TGCAGCTCGGGACTCCTCGGGGAGCAGTTCTTC. V and J are TRBV29-1 and TRBJ2-1; D may be TRBD2 (6 bases). Germline V CDR1 and CDR2: SQVTM, ANQGSEA. The length of the CDR3 is 11 residues. V was trimmed by 8 bases and J by 10 bases, leaving 15 bases between them.

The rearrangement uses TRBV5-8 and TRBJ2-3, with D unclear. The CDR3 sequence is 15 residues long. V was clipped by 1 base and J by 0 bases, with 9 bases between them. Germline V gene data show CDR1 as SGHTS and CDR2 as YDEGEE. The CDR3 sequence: CASSLMLASTDTQYF. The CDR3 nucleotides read TGTGCCAGCAGCTTGATGTTGGCTAGCACAGATACGCAGTATTTT.

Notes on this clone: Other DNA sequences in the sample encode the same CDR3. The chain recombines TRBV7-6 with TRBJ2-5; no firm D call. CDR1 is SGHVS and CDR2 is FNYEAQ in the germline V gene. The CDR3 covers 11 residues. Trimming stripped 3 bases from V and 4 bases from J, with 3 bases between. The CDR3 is CASSFSETQYF. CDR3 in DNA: TGTGCCAGCAGCTTTTCAGAGACCCAGTACTTC.

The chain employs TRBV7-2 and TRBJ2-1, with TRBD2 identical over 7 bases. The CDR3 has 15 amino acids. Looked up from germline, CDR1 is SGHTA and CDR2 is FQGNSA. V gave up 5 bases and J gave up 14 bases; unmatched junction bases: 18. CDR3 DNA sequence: TGTGCCAGCAGCCTTCAGCGGGATTCGAAATTGGGGGAGTTCTTC. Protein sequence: CASSLQRDSKLGEFF. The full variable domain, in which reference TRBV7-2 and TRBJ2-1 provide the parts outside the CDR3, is GAGVSQSPSNKVTEKGKDVELRCDPISGHTALYWYRQSLGQGLEFLIYFQGNSAPDKSGLPSDRFSAERTGGSVSTLTIQRTQQEDSAVYLCASSLQRDSKLGEFFGPGTRLTVL.

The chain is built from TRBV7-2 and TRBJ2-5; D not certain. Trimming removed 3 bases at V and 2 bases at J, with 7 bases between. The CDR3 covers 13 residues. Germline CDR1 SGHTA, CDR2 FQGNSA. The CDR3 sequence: CASSFGPQETQYF. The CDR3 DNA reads TGTGCCAGCAGCTTCGGACCACAAGAGACCCAGTACTTC.

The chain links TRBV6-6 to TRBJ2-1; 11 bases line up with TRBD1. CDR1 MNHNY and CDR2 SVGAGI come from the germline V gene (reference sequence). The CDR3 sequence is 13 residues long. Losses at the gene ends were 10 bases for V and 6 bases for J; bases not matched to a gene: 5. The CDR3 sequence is CAIRGTGGNEQFF. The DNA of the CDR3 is TGTGCCATCAGGGGGACAGGGGGCAATGAGCAGTTCTTC.

DNA of the CDR3: TGCGCCAGCAGCTTGGTTGGGGCCGGGGAGCTGTTTTTT. The encoded protein is CASSLVGAGELFF. The chain uses TRBV5-1 and TRBJ2-2, with D unresolved. V was trimmed by 0 bases and J by 6 bases, leaving 6 bases between them. Germline CDR1 reads SGHRS; CDR2 reads YFSETQ. This CDR3 comprises 13 residues.

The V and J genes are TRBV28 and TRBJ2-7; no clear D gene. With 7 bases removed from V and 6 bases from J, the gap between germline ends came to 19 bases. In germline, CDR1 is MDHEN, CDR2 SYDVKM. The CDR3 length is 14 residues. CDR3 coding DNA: TGTGCCAGCATCCCGGGTGCGGCCCCCCGCGAGCAGTACTTC. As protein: CASIPGAAPREQYF. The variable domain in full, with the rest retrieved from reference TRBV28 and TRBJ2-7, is DVKVTQSSRYLVKRTGEKVFLECVQDMDHENMFWYRQDPGLGLRLIYFSYDVKMKEKGDIPEGYSVSREKKERFSLILESASTNQTSMYLCASIPGAAPREQYFGPGTRLTVT.

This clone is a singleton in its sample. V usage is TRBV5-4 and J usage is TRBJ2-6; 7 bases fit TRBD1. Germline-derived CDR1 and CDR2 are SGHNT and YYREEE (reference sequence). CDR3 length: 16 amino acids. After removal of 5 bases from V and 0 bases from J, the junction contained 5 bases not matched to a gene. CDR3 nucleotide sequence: TGTGCCAGCAGGACGGGACAGCTCTCTGGGGCCAACGTCCTGACTTTC. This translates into CASRTGQLSGANVLTF.

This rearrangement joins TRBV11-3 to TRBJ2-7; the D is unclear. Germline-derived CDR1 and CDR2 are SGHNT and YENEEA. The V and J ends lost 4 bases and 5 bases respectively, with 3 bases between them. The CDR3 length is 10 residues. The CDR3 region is CASSCDEQYF. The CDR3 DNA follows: TGTGCCAGCAGCTGCGACGAGCAGTACTTC. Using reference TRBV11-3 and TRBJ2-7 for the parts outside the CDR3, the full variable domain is EAGVVQSPRYKIIEKKQPVAFWCNPISGHNTLYWYLQNLGQGPELLIRYENEEAVDDSQLPKDRFSAERLKGVDSTLKIQPAELGDSAVYLCASSCDEQYFGPGTRLTVT.

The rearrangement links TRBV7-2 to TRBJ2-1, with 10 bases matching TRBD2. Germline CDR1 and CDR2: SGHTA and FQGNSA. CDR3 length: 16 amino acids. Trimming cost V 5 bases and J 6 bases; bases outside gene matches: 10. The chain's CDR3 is CASSPSRASGSNEQFF. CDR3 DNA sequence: TGTGCCAGCAGCCCCAGTCGGGCTAGCGGGAGCAATGAGCAGTTCTTC.

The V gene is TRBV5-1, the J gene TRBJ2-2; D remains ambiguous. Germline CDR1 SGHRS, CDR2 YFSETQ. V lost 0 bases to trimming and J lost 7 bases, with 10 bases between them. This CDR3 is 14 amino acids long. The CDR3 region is CASSLAADGGELFF. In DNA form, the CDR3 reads TGCGCCAGCAGCTTGGCGGCGGACGGCGGGGAGCTGTTTTTT.

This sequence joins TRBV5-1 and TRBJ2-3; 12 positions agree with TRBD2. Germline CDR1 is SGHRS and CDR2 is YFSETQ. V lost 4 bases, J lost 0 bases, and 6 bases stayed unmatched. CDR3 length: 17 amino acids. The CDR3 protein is CASSLGLAGRSTDTQYF. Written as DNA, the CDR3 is TGCGCCAGCAGCCTGGGACTAGCGGGTCGAAGCACAGATACGCAGTATTTT.

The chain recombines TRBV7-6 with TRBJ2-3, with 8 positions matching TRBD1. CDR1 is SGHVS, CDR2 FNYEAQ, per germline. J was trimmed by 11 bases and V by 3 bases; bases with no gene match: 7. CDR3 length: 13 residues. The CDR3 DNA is TGTGCCAGCAGCTTGCGAAGACAGGGGAAGCAGTATTTT. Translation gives CASSLRRQGKQYF. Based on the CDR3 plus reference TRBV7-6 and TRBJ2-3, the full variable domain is GAGVSQSPRYKVTKRGQDVALRCDPISGHVSLYWYRQALGQGPEFLTYFNYEAQQDKSGLPNDRFSAERPEGSISTLTIQRTEQRDSAMYRCASSLRRQGKQYFGPGTRLTVL.

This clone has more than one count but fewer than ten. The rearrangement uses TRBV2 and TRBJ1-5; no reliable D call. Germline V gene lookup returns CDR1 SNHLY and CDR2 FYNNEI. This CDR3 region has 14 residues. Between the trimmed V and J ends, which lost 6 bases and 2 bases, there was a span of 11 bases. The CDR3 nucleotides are TGTGCCAGCAGCCCAAACAGTGGCAATCAGCCCCAGCATTTT. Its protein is CASSPNSGNQPQHF.

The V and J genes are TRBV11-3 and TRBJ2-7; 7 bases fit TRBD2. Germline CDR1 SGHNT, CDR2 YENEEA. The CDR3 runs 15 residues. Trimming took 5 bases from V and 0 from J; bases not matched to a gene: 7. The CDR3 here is CASSPGLADSYEQYF. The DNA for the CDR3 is TGTGCCAGCAGCCCGGGGCTAGCGGACTCCTACGAGCAGTACTTC.

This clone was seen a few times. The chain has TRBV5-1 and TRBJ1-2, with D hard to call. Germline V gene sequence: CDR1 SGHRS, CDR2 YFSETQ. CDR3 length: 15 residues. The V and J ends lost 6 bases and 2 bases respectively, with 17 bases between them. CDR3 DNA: TGCGCCAGCACCCCTACGGCAACCAGAAACTATGGCTACACCTTC. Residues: CASTPTATRNYGYTF.